The 18 T cell receptor beta chains in this list originate from one sample, sequenced in a study of Ad26.COV2.S vaccination and SARS-CoV-2 variants. Assay: immunoSEQ multiplex PCR; the TCRdb copy retains only in-frame clones and omits some. The sample includes 200,000 to 250,000 clones, over 75% of them seen just once. Noted treatment: approximately 18 received Ad26.COV2.S at low or high dose, single or two shots; 5 received placebo; per-sample allocation not given. The samples date from day 63 after the first vaccine or placebo injection. This specimen consisted of peripheral blood, obtained in a trial of Ad26.COV2.S vaccine versus placebo. Receptors were obtained from a person between 18 and 59 years old who received the Ad26.COV2.S COVID-19 vaccine or a placebo.

The rearrangement links TRBV20-1 to TRBJ1-1; D may be TRBD1 (6 bases). The CDR3 sequence is 10 residues long. The V gene's germline CDR1 is DFQATT and CDR2 SNEGSKA (reference sequence). Trimming stripped 6 bases from V and 11 bases from J, with 13 bases between. The DNA of the CDR3 is TGCAGTGCCAGCAGGGGCCGGGCTTTCTTT. Amino acids: CSASRGRAFF.

In this sample, this clone turned up once. The rearrangement joins TRBV7-9 to TRBJ2-3; maybe TRBD2 (5 bases). CDR1 SEHNR and CDR2 FQNEAQ come from the germline V gene (reference sequence). This CDR3 comprises 16 residues. Trimming left V 1 base short and J 1 base short, with 12 bases between. Here the CDR3 DNA reads TGTGCCAGCAGCTTAGAGGACGGACTTCGCACAGATACGCAGTATTTT. This encodes CASSLEDGLRTDTQYF.

This sequence joins TRBV6-2 or TRBV6-3 and TRBJ2-3; 7 bases align to TRBD1. Germline CDR1 reads MNHEY; CDR2 reads SVGEGT. The CDR3 extends over 15 amino acids. V lost 5 bases to trimming and J lost 1 base; unmatched junction nucleotides: 6. CDR3: CASSPTGQRTDTQYF. CDR3 bases: TGTGCCAGCAGTCCCACGGGACAGCGCACAGATACGCAGTATTTT.

V is TRBV6-2 or TRBV6-3 and J is TRBJ2-7, with D unresolved. This CDR3 region has 16 residues. With 4 bases removed from V and 3 bases from J, the gap between germline ends came to 19 bases. The germline V gene encodes CDR1 MNHEY and CDR2 SVGEGT. CDR3 region: CASSLSPDTPFYEQYF. The CDR3 nucleotides are TGTGCCAGCAGTTTAAGCCCAGACACTCCGTTCTACGAGCAGTACTTC.

This chain uses TRBV25-1 with TRBJ2-7, with TRBD2 as a possible D gene (6 bases). The CDR3 is 14 residues long. Germline assignment: CDR1 MGHDK and CDR2 SYGVNS. Trimming removed 0 bases at V and 5 bases at J, with 11 bases between. DNA of the CDR3: TGTGCCAGCAGTGAATACTACGGGAGCAACGAGCAGTACTTC. Translated, it gives CASSEYYGSNEQYF.

This chain joins TRBV7-2 and TRBJ2-1; 13 bases are a match to TRBD2. With V trimmed by 5 bases and J by 5 bases, 3 bases remained unmatched. Germline lookup yields CDR1 SGHTA and CDR2 FQGNSA. This CDR3 contains 15 residues. The CDR3 coding sequence is TGTGCCAGCAGCAGAGGACTAGCGGGGGACAATGAGCAGTTCTTC. Encoded protein: CASSRGLAGDNEQFF.

The rearrangement links TRBV6-5 to TRBJ2-2; 7 bases agree with TRBD1. CDR3 length: 13 residues. CDR1 and CDR2 (germline): MNHEY, SVGAGI. The trim removed 7 bases at V and 7 bases at J, leaving 6 bases unmatched. CDR3 in amino acids: CASILQGHGELFF. DNA for the CDR3: TGTGCCAGCATCCTACAGGGGCACGGGGAGCTGTTTTTT.

V is TRBV18 and J is TRBJ2-5; 8 nucleotides match TRBD1. Germline V CDR1 and CDR2: KGHSH, LQKENI. There are 15 residues in the CDR3. V lost 6 bases, J lost 4 bases, and 10 bases stayed unmatched. The CDR3 here is CASSRRGQGAETQYF. The CDR3 DNA follows: TGTGCCAGCTCCAGGAGGGGGCAGGGGGCAGAGACCCAGTACTTC.

The chain recombines TRBV6-2 or TRBV6-3 with TRBJ1-2; D gene ambiguous. Germline CDR1 reads MNHEY; CDR2 reads SVGEGT. V was pared by 3 bases and J by 0 bases, with 14 bases between. The length of the CDR3 is 16 residues. CDR3 coding DNA: TGTGCCAGCAGTTATAACCCCGGCGGGCCTAACTATGGCTACACCTTC. This gives the protein CASSYNPGGPNYGYTF.

The chain employs TRBV6-5 and TRBJ1-2; possibly TRBD1 for D (5 bases). CDR1 and CDR2 (germline): MNHEY, SVGAGI. V lost 5 bases to trimming and J lost 7 bases, with 14 bases between them. The CDR3 has 13 amino acids. DNA for the CDR3: TGTGCCAGCAGTACCCGCATGGGGGGTGGCTACACCTTC. This sequence encodes CASSTRMGGGYTF.

The rearrangement links TRBV6-1 to TRBJ1-6; D is ambiguous. The CDR3 spans 14 residues. Germline V gives CDR1 MNHNS, CDR2 SASEGT. V was pared by 0 bases and J by 7 bases, with 7 bases between. CDR3 region: CASSEAASNSPLHF. In nucleotides, the CDR3 is TGTGCCAGCAGTGAAGCCGCCAGCAATTCACCCCTCCACTTT.

The V gene is TRBV27, the J gene TRBJ2-7, with TRBD2 identical over 8 bases. Germline V lookup: CDR1 MNHEY, CDR2 SMNVEV (reference sequence). There are 20 residues in the CDR3. Trimming removed 0 bases from V and 3 bases from J; junction bases left unmatched: 19. CDR3 bases: TGTGCCAGCAGTTTATCCCTTTATCCGACTAGCGACCCAACTCACTACGAGCAGTACTTC. The encoded protein is CASSLSLYPTSDPTHYEQYF.

This sequence joins TRBV2 and TRBJ1-1; D remains unclear. The CDR3 has 14 residues. Trimming took 4 bases from V and 2 from J, leaving 11 bases between them. Germline assignment: CDR1 SNHLY and CDR2 FYNNEI. The chain's CDR3 is CASSVEVLNTEAFF. CDR3 sequence (DNA): TGTGCCAGCAGTGTGGAGGTCCTTAACACTGAAGCTTTCTTT.

This clone appeared a single time. This chain uses TRBV21-1 with TRBJ2-7; the listed D gene, TRBD1, was not tested against the DNA. TRBV21-1 constitutes a pseudogene. The CDR3 length is 17 residues. CDR3: CASSKRRGDRGSYEQYF. Here the CDR3 DNA reads TGTGCCAGCAGCAAAAGGCGGGGGGACAGGGGCTCCTACGAGCAGTACTTC.

This clone has a single count. The CDR3 sequence is CATGGDTQYF. Written as DNA, the CDR3 is TGCGCCACCGGGGGGGATACGCAGTATTTT. This chain connects TRBV10-1 to TRBJ2-3, with 7 positions matching TRBD2. The CDR3 contains 10 residues. Germline trimming cut 10 bases from V and 6 bases from J; bases unmatched to any gene: 1. Germline CDR1 WNHNN, CDR2 SYGVQD (reference sequence).

The chain links TRBV3-1 (or the pseudogene TRBV3-2) to TRBJ1-2; TRBD1 matches 11 bases. Germline V gives CDR1 LGHDT, CDR2 YNNKEL (reference sequence). The CDR3 runs to 16 residues. J lost 3 bases, V lost 1 base, and 4 bases had no gene match. The DNA for the CDR3 is TGTGCCAGCAGCCAAGTTGGGACAGGGGGTTACTATGGCTACACCTTC. It is translated as CASSQVGTGGYYGYTF.

V and J are TRBV29-1 and TRBJ2-5; D is possibly TRBD1 (5 bases). This CDR3 is built from 13 residues. Trimming took off 6 bases at V and 0 bases at J, with 11 bases between the two ends. The germline V gene encodes CDR1 SQVTM and CDR2 ANQGSEA. The CDR3, as DNA: TGCAGCGTCTTTAAGACAGACCAAGAGACCCAGTACTTC. This sequence encodes CSVFKTDQETQYF.

The V call is TRBV5-6, the J call TRBJ2-7, with 7 bases aligning to TRBD2. The germline CDR1 and CDR2 sequences are SGHDT and YYEEEE. The CDR3 length is 15 residues. V lost 0 bases to trimming and J lost 1 base; unmatched junction nucleotides: 4. The CDR3 region is CASSLAGGGSYEQYF. DNA of the CDR3: TGTGCCAGCAGCTTGGCGGGAGGTGGATCCTACGAGCAGTACTTC.